The T cell receptor beta chain under discussion was sequenced for a study of follicular helper T cells after annual influenza vaccination. Study in general: Some donors were sampled over the 2013-2014, 2014-2015 and 2015-2016 vaccinations.

TCRB sequencing was done at Survey resolution level. This table comes from immunoSEQ multiplex PCR, and its TCRdb copy is limited to in-frame clones, with some not included. This sample yields around 8,000 clones, of which 65% to 90% are seen a single time; around 1% belongs to the top ten. With V trimmed by 4 bases and J by 6 bases, 14 bases remained unmatched. The CDR3 sequence is 15 residues long. CDR1 is SQVTM, CDR2 ANQGSEA, per germline. Time point reported: 2014-2015 season, pre-vaccination. Blood volume per time point ranged from about 35 to 110 mL. ICOS+CD38+ and ICOS-CD38- fractions were sorted from non-naive CD4+CXCR5+PD-1+ cells. This clone has only one observation.

The sequences come from CXCR5+ CD38- circulating T follicular helper cells from blood, collected on the day of influenza vaccination. Subset of the sample: circulating Tfh, non-naive CD4+CXCR5+PD-1+ (ICOS+CD38+ or ICOS-CD38-). The clonotype was recovered from an adult who received the influenza vaccine. V and J are TRBV29-1 and TRBJ1-1; 7 bases fit TRBD1. CDR3 protein: CSVALRGRVAPEAFF. The CDR3 nucleotides read TGCAGCGTTGCTTTGAGGGGGCGCGTGGCCCCTGAAGCTTTCTTT.